The clone carrying this T cell receptor beta chain was recorded at least ten times. Antigen: not known. This specimen comes from a study of T-cell memory formation after mild COVID-19. Across the study: Largely, the TCR clusters proved donor specific.

Study-wide results and limits: Mainly in CM and EM were contracting CD4+ clones; CD8+ were in EMRA.

In TCRdb, the 5' RACE reads were re-called with MiXCR into one record per CDR3 protein. The sample carries hundreds of thousands of distinct CDR3 sequences, just under 20% recorded once. Germline CDR1 is DFQATT and CDR2 is SNEGSKA (reference sequence). CDR3 length: 13 amino acids. The J gene is TRBJ2-3, the V gene TRBV20-1, with a weak D call TRBD2 (5 bases). The clonotype originates from a man between 18 and 29 years old who had mild COVID-19 (a few samples of this study predate the infection). Cell type and time point are not known. The sample comprised PBMCs or a T cell subset sorted from them (not recorded which). DNA for the CDR3: TGCAGAACAGCGGAACTTTTCACAGATACGCAGTATTTT. It translates to CRTAELFTDTQYF.